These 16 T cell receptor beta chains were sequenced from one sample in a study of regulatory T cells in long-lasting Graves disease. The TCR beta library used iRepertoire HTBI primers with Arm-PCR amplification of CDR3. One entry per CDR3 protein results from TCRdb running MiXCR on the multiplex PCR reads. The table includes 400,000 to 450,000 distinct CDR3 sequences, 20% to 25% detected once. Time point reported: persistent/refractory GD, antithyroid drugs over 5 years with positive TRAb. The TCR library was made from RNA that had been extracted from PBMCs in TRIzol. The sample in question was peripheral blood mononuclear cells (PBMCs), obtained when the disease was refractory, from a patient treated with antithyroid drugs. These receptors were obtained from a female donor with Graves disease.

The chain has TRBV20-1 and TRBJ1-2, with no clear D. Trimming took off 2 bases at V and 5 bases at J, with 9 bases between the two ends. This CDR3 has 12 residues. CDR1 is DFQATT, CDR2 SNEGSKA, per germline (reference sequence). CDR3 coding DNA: TGCAGTGCTAGACCGAAGAAATATGGCTACACCTTC. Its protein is CSARPKKYGYTF.

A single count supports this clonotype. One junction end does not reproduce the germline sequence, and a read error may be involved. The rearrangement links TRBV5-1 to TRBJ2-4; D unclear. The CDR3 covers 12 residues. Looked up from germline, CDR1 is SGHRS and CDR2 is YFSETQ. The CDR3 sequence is CASNLDQNIQYF. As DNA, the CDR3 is TGTGCCAGCAACTTGGACCAAAACATTCAGTACTTC.

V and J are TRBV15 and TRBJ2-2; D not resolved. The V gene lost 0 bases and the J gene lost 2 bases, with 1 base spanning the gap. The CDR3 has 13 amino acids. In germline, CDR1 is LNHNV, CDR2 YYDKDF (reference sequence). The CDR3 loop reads CATSRDNTGELFF. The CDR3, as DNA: TGTGCCACCAGCAGAGACAACACCGGGGAGCTGTTTTTT. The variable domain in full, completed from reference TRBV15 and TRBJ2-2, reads DAMVIQNPRYQVTQFGKPVTLSCSQTLNHNVMYWYQQKSSQAPKLLFHYYDKDFNNEADTPDNFQSRRPNTSFCFLDIRSPGLGDTAMYLCATSRDNTGELFFGEGSRLTVL.

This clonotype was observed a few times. The CDR3 is CASSVEPTDRHSGANVLTF. CDR3 bases: TGTGCCAGCAGCGTAGAGCCGACGGACAGGCACTCTGGGGCCAACGTCCTGACTTTC. The chain has TRBV9 and TRBJ2-6; TRBD1 aligns across 7 bases. Germline-derived CDR1 and CDR2 are SGDLS and YYNGEE. V was pared by 0 bases and J by 0 bases, with 9 bases of the junction left unmatched. The CDR3 is 19 amino acids.

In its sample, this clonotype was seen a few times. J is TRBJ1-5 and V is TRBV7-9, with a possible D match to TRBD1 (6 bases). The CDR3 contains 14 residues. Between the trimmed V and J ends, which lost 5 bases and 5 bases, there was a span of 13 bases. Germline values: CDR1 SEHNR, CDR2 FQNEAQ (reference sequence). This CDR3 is CASSATGLDQPQHF. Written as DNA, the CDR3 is TGTGCCAGCAGCGCCACAGGGCTTGATCAGCCCCAGCATTTT.

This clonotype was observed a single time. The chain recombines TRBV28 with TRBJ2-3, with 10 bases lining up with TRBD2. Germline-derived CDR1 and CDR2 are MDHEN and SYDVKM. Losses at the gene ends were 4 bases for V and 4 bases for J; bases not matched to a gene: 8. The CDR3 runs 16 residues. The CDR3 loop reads CASSSAGTSAPDTQYF. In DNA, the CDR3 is TGTGCCAGCAGTTCTGCAGGGACTAGCGCCCCAGATACGCAGTATTTT.

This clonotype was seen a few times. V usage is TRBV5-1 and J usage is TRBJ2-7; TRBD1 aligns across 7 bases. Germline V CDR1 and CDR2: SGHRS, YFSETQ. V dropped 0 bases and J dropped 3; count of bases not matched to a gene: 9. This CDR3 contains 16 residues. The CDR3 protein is CASSLGRRDSDYEQYF. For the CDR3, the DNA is TGCGCCAGCAGCTTGGGTCGCCGGGACAGCGACTACGAGCAGTACTTC.

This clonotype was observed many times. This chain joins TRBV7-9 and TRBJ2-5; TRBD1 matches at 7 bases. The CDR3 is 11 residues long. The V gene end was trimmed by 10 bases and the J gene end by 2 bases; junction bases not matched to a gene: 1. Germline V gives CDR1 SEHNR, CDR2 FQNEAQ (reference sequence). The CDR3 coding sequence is TGTGCCACGGGACAGCAAGAGACCCAGTACTTC. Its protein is CATGQQETQYF.

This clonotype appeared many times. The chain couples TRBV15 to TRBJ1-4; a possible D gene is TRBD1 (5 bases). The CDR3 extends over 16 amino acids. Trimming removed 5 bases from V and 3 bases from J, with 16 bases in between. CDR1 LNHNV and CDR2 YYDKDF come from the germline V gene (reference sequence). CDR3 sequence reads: CATSDLQVLPNEKLFF. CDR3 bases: TGTGCCACCAGCGACTTACAGGTTCTCCCTAATGAAAAACTGTTTTTT.

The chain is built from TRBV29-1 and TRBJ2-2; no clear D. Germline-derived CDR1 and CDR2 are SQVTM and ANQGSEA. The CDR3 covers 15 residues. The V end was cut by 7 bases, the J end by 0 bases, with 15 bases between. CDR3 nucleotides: TGCAGCGCCCTTGGGCAGCTGTCGAACACCGGGGAGCTGTTTTTT. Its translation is CSALGQLSNTGELFF.

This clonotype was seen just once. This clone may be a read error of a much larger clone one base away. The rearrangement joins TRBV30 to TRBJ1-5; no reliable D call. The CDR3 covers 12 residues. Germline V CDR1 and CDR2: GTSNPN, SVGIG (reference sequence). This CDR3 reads CAWGVLSEPQHF. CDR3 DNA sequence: TGTGCCTGGGGTGTACTTTCAGAGCCCCAGCATTTT.

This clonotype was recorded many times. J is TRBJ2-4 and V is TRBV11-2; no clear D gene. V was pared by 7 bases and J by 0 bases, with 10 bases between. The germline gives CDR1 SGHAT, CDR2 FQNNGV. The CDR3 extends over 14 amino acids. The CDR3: CASTLDSAKNIQYF. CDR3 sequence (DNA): TGTGCCAGCACCCTAGACTCAGCCAAAAACATTCAGTACTTC.

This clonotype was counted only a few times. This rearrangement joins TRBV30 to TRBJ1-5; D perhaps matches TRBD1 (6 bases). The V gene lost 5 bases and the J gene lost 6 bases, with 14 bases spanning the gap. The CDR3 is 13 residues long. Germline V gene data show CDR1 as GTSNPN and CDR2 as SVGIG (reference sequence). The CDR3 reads CAWDGGGGQPQHF. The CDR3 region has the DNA TGTGCCTGGGACGGGGGGGGCGGTCAGCCCCAGCATTTT.

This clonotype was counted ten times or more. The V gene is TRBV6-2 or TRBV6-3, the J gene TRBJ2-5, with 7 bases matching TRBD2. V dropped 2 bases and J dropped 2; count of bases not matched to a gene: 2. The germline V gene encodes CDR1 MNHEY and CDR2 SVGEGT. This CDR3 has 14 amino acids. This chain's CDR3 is CASSYGAGQETQYF. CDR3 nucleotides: TGTGCCAGCAGTTACGGAGCGGGACAAGAGACCCAGTACTTC.

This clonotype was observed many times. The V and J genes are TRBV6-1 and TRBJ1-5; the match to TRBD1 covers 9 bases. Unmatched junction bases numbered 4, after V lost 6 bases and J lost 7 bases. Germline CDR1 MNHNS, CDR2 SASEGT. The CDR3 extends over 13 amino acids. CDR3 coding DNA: TGTGCCAGCAGAGACAGGGGGGAACAGCCCCAGCATTTT. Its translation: CASRDRGEQPQHF.

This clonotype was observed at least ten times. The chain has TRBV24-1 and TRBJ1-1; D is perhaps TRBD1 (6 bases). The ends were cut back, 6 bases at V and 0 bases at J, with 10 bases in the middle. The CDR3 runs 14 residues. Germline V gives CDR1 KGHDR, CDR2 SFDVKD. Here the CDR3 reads CATSQTGMNTEAFF. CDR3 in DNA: TGTGCCACCAGTCAAACAGGGATGAACACTGAAGCTTTCTTT.